The TCR beta chain under discussion was sequenced for a study of shared clonotypes between healthy human individuals. Study-wide results and limits: Only blood was sampled; tissue repertoires likely differ.

An even split of each subset's genomic DNA across several immunoSEQ plates was performed. Generated by immunoSEQ multiplex PCR, the TCRdb table keeps only in-frame clones and is missing some. The table records just over 2,000,000 clones, roughly 95% of them present only once. The naive CD8 fraction comprised CD45RO-negative cells positively selected for CCR7 and excluded terminally differentiated effector memory CD45RA+ cells. This clone was recorded only once. Its antigen is unidentified. Different DNA sequences within this sample yield the same CDR3. V gave up 5 bases and J gave up 2 bases; unmatched junction bases: 1. CDR1 and CDR2 from the germline V gene are MDHEN and SYDVKM. This CDR3 is 14 amino acids long.

Specimen: naive CD8+ T cells sorted from blood. This chain links TRBV28 with TRBJ2-7; 12 nucleotides agree with TRBD2. The receptor was isolated from a man in his late teens or twenties in good health. CDR3 nucleotides: TGTGCCAGCAGTCTAGCGGGGGGGACCTACGAGCAGTACTTC. Translation: CASSLAGGTYEQYF. The whole variable domain, remainder taken from reference TRBV28 and TRBJ2-7, is DVKVTQSSRYLVKRTGEKVFLECVQDMDHENMFWYRQDPGLGLRLIYFSYDVKMKEKGDIPEGYSVSREKKERFSLILESASTNQTSMYLCASSLAGGTYEQYFGPGTRLTVT.